The sequence of this T cell receptor (beta chain) was determined in a study of graft-versus-host responses after intestinal transplantation. Across the whole study: Grafts that recipients had were multivisceral, liver-intestinal, or isolated intestinal transplants. The study gave all recipients anti-thymocyte globulin induction, then tacrolimus and steroids for roughly 3 years. Whole-study findings and limits: Detection of GvH clones occurred in recipient marrow, and some had their first appearance in ileum or blood.

Repertoires were generated with immunoSEQ multiplex PCR, while TCRdb's copy carries only in-frame clones and drops some. The sample has more than 9,000 clones, around 84% seen once. Graft tissue was processed to release intraepithelial and lamina propria lymphocytes. The CDR3 spans 13 residues. The V gene's germline CDR1 is LNHDA and CDR2 SQIVND (reference sequence). Between the trimmed V and J ends, which lost 0 bases and 4 bases, there was a span of 4 bases. Turning to this clone: Its antigen is unknown.

Sample: ileum tissue, taken less than 550 days after intestinal transplant. V is TRBV19 and J is TRBJ1-5; D is uncertain. This TCR was sampled from a human patient who received an intestinal transplant, so some T cells may come from the graft donor. The CDR3 region is CASSIERNQPQHF. The CDR3 DNA reads TGTGCCAGTAGTATAGAGAGGAATCAGCCCCAGCATTTT.